The rows below give T cell receptor beta chains drawn from one sample of a study of blood T cell repertoires in COVID-19. The assay was immunoSEQ multiplex PCR, and TCRdb's table has in-frame clones only and misses some. The top ten hold less than 2.5% of the sample, which has a few hundred thousand clones, about 80% seen once. The specimen sequenced was peripheral blood. These receptor sequences come from a woman aged 60-70 years with acute or convalescent COVID-19. CDR3s include the opening cysteine and the closing phenylalanine or tryptophan. The D gene is left open where the match is weak. The size entry is marked missing in some rows and otherwise reads once, few, many or a size class.

d_call clone_size j_call v_call cdr3_nt cdr3_aa
. few TRBJ2-2 TRBV27 TGTGCCAGCAGTTTTCTCGTGGTGGGCAGGGGGAACACCGGGGAGCTGTTTTTT CASSFLVVGRGNTGELFF
. . TRBJ1-1 TRBV25-1 TGTGCCAAACCTATGAACACTGAAGCTTTCTTT CAKPMNTEAFF
. . TRBJ1-5 TRBV9 TGTGCCAGCAGCGCGTCGGACAGAGTGAATCAGCCCCAGCATTTT CASSASDRVNQPQHF
TRBD1 few TRBJ1-3 TRBV19 TGTGCCAGTAGTAGGACAGGGGGCAGCCTGGACACCATATATTTT CASSRTGGSLDTIYF
. . TRBJ2-7 TRBV27 TGTGCCAGCAGTTTATCTGGGACACCCCTGACCTACGAGCAGTACTTC CASSLSGTPLTYEQYF
TRBD1 . TRBJ1-5 TRBV19 TGTGCCAGTAGTACAAACAGGGGTCAGCCCCAGCATTTT CASSTNRGQPQHF
TRBD1 . TRBJ2-1 TRBV11-2 TGTGCCAGCAGCTTTATAACAGGGGGTTCCCCCTACAATGAGCAGTTCTTC CASSFITGGSPYNEQFF
. . TRBJ2-5 TRBV7-6 TGTGCCAGCAGCCTCGGTCCGGTACAAGAGACCCAGTACTTC CASSLGPVQETQYF
TRBD1 few TRBJ2-1 TRBV7-3 TGTGCCAGCAGCTTAACCGCGACAGGGTTCGATGAGCAGTTCTTC CASSLTATGFDEQFF
TRBD1 . TRBJ1-2 TRBV18 TGTGCCAGCTCACCACCAGGACAGGGAGAAAACTATGGCTACACCTTC CASSPPGQGENYGYTF
TRBD1 . TRBJ2-7 TRBV5-6 TGTGCCAGCAGCCTACAGGGGATCTCCTACGAGCAGTACTTC CASSLQGISYEQYF
. . TRBJ2-1 TRBV7-2 TGTGCCAGCAGCTTAGCCAGGGGAAGCTCCTACAATGAGCAGTTCTTC CASSLARGSSYNEQFF
. once TRBJ1-5 TRBV24-1 TGTGCCACCAGTGAATCAGGTTATAGCAATCAGCCCCAGCATTTT CATSESGYSNQPQHF
. . TRBJ2-6 TRBV5-6 TGTGCCAGCAGCGAGGGTTCTGGGGCCAACGTCCTGACTTTC CASSEGSGANVLTF
. . TRBJ1-4 TRBV5-8 TGTGCCAGCTCCCCGTGGGGGGAGGCTGAAAAACTGTTTTTT CASSPWGEAEKLFF
TRBD2 . TRBJ2-2 TRBV3-1/TRBV3-2 TGTGCCAGCAGCCAAGATGTAGCGGGGGTTACCGGGGAGCTGTTTTTT CASSQDVAGVTGELFF
TRBD1 . TRBJ2-3 TRBV19 TGTGCCAGTAGTATTCCGGGACAGGCCCCAGATACGCAGTATTTT CASSIPGQAPDTQYF
TRBD2 . TRBJ2-2 TRBV18 TGTGCCAGCTCAGAAGCCGGGACTAGCGCTCACACCGGGGAGCTGTTTTTT CASSEAGTSAHTGELFF
TRBD2 . TRBJ2-1 TRBV7-2 TGTGCCAGCGGTCAGGGACTAGCGGGGGGTCAACGGTACAATGAGCAGTTCTTC CASGQGLAGGQRYNEQFF
. once TRBJ1-3 TRBV7-9 TGTGCCAGCAGTCAACTATTACGGGACAACTCTGGAAACACCATATATTTT CASSQLLRDNSGNTIYF
. . TRBJ1-1 TRBV6-1 TGTGCCAGCAGTGAGGGCGATAAAAGGCCTGAAGCTTTCTTT CASSEGDKRPEAFF
TRBD1 many TRBJ2-7 TRBV5-1 TGCGCCAGCAGCTTGGGGGGGACAGCCATTTCCTACGAGCAGTACTTC CASSLGGTAISYEQYF
TRBD1 . TRBJ1-6 TRBV11-2 TGTGCCAGCAGCTCCAGACAGGGATTGAATTCACCCCTCCACTTT CASSSRQGLNSPLHF
. . TRBJ1-5 TRBV9 TGTGCCAGCAGCGCGATGGGGGGTCCCAATCAGCCCCAGCATTTT CASSAMGGPNQPQHF
. . TRBJ1-1 TRBV27 TGTGCCACGGCCCCGCAGGGCAGGGCTGAAGCTTTCTTT CATAPQGRAEAFF
. . TRBJ2-5 TRBV5-6 TGTGCCAGCAGCTCCCGTGCTGGAAGCGGAAGGCAAGAGACCCAGTACTTC CASSSRAGSGRQETQYF
TRBD1 . TRBJ1-5 TRBV5-6 TGTGCCAGCAGCCTGAGGGGACAGGGGGCTTTTCAGCCCCAGCATTTT CASSLRGQGAFQPQHF
. . TRBJ1-6 TRBV30 TGTGCCTGGAGTTCACACGTCACAGGGAGTTCACCCCTCCACTTT CAWSSHVTGSSPLHF
. . TRBJ1-2 TRBV18 TGTGCCAGCTCACCTCAGGGGTATGGCTACACCTTC CASSPQGYGYTF